Presented here are 15 T cell receptor beta chains from one specimen sequenced in a study of blood T cell repertoires in COVID-19. Generated by immunoSEQ multiplex PCR, the TCRdb table keeps only in-frame clones and is missing some. The profile shows almost 250,000 clones, approximately 86% of them singletons. Sequenced sample: peripheral blood. The receptors stem from an older woman who had recovered from COVID-19.

This sequence joins TRBV6-5 and TRBJ1-2; the match to TRBD1 covers 7 bases. CDR1 MNHEY and CDR2 SVGAGI come from the germline V gene. V shed 5 bases, J shed 7 bases, and the junction held 7 bases outside the gene matches. There are 13 residues in the CDR3. Here the CDR3 DNA reads TGTGCCAGCAGTCTCACAGGGGTGGGTGGCTACACCTTC. This encodes CASSLTGVGGYTF.

In nucleotides, the CDR3 is TGTGCCAGTTCGCACCCAGGGAACACCGGGGAGCTGTTTTTT. This codes for CASSHPGNTGELFF. The chain carries TRBV19 and TRBJ2-2; D remains unclear. The CDR3 is 14 amino acids. Per the germline V gene, CDR1 is LNHDA and CDR2 is SQIVND (reference sequence). Trimming pared 8 bases from V and 1 base from J, leaving 11 bases between.

The sample holds a few counts of this clone. The CDR3 DNA sequence: TGTGCCAGTAGTGGTCGACAGGGCATCGGGGAGCTGTTTTTT. It yields the protein CASSGRQGIGELFF. The rearrangement joins TRBV19 to TRBJ2-2; TRBD1 aligns across 7 bases. Trimming cost V 5 bases and J 7 bases; bases outside gene matches: 7. Germline CDR1 LNHDA, CDR2 SQIVND (reference sequence). The CDR3 loop spans 14 amino acids.

The rearrangement links TRBV5-4 to TRBJ1-5; 7 bases agree with TRBD1. Germline CDR1 and CDR2: SGHNT and YYREEE (reference sequence). The CDR3 runs to 15 residues. V trimming: 4 bases; J trimming: 0 bases; junction bases outside the gene matches: 4. CDR3 nucleotide sequence: TGTGCCAGCAGCATCCAGGGGGATAGCAATCAGCCCCAGCATTTT. Its translation: CASSIQGDSNQPQHF. The variable domain in full, with the rest retrieved from reference TRBV5-4 and TRBJ1-5, is ETGVTQSPTHLIKTRGQQVTLRCSSQSGHNTVSWYQQALGQGPQFIFQYYREEENGRGNFPPRFSGLQFPNYSSELNVNALELDDSALYLCASSIQGDSNQPQHFGDGTRLSIL.

CDR3 nucleotide sequence: TGTGCCAGCAGTGTACGGGAGGGGGCCCGCACAGATACGCAGTATTTT. It yields the protein CASSVREGARTDTQYF. The chain is built from TRBV6-1 and TRBJ2-3; possibly TRBD2 for D (8 bases). V was pared by 4 bases and J by 1 base, with 15 bases between. The germline V gene encodes CDR1 MNHNS and CDR2 SASEGT. The CDR3 is 16 amino acids.

This sequence joins TRBV2 and TRBJ2-7, with 9 bases lining up with TRBD2. The V and J ends lost 4 bases and 3 bases, in that order; junction bases with no gene match: 4. CDR1 and CDR2 from the germline V gene are SNHLY and FYNNEI. The CDR3 totals 14 residues. The CDR3 loop is CASSGLAGLYEQYF. CDR3 sequence (DNA): TGTGCCAGCAGTGGTCTAGCGGGGCTCTACGAGCAGTACTTC.

The CDR3 sequence: CAWMKFGTSMGDTQYF. In DNA, the CDR3 is TGTGCCTGGATGAAGTTTGGGACTAGCATGGGTGATACGCAGTATTTT. This chain joins TRBV30 and TRBJ2-3, with 9 bases fitting TRBD2. Germline V gene data show CDR1 as GTSNPN and CDR2 as SVGIG (reference sequence). This CDR3 comprises 16 residues. Germline trimming cut 4 bases from V and 6 bases from J; bases unmatched to any gene: 14.

V and J are TRBV9 and TRBJ2-1, with a tentative D call TRBD1 (5 bases). Per the germline V gene, CDR1 is SGDLS and CDR2 is YYNGEE. The CDR3 is 13 residues long. With 2 bases removed from V and 4 bases from J, the gap between germline ends came to 7 bases. The CDR3 DNA reads as TGTGCCAGCAGCGTCAGGGTTTACAATGAGCAGTTCTTC. It is translated as CASSVRVYNEQFF. Complete variable domain (other parts from reference TRBV9 and TRBJ2-1): DSGVTQTPKHLITATGQRVTLRCSPRSGDLSVYWYQQSLDQGLQFLIQYYNGEERAKGNILERFSAQQFPDLHSELNLSSLELGDSALYFCASSVRVYNEQFFGPGTRLTVL.

The chain recombines TRBV11-2 with TRBJ2-5; D remains unclear. Trimming removed 2 bases at V and 1 base at J, with 14 bases between. CDR3 length equals 16 residues. CDR1 and CDR2 (germline): SGHAT, FQNNGV. In nucleotides, the CDR3 is TGTGCCAGCAGCTTAAGACTCCTTAAAAGCCAAGAGACCCAGTACTTC. Its protein product is CASSLRLLKSQETQYF.

The chain links TRBV14 to TRBJ2-5; possible D gene TRBD2, 6 bases. Germline V gives CDR1 SGHDN, CDR2 FVKESK. The CDR3 is 14 residues long. Trimming took 1 base from V and 4 from J, leaving 10 bases between them. The CDR3 DNA follows: TGTGCCAGCAGCCAAGTACTAGCCACAGAGACCCAGTACTTC. Translated, it gives CASSQVLATETQYF.

This clone was observed once. This chain joins TRBV11-3 and TRBJ1-2; D perhaps matches TRBD1 (5 bases). V was trimmed by 3 bases and J by 2 bases, leaving 7 bases between them. CDR3 size: 13 residues. Germline lookup yields CDR1 SGHNT and CDR2 YENEEA. CDR3 in DNA: TGTGCCAGCAGCTTGGGGGGAAACTATGGCTACACCTTC. Translating gives CASSLGGNYGYTF.

This chain links TRBV7-2 with TRBJ1-5, with D unresolved. Germline loops: CDR1 SGHTA, CDR2 FQGNSA. This CDR3 spans 13 amino acids. V lost 0 bases and J 4 bases, leaving 4 bases between the germline ends. The CDR3 bases are TGTGCCAGCAGCTTAGCCCTTAATCAGCCCCAGCATTTT. This codes for CASSLALNQPQHF.

V gene TRBV6-5 combines with J gene TRBJ2-5, with no clear D. The V end was cut by 6 bases, the J end by 0 bases, with 8 bases between. CDR1 MNHEY and CDR2 SVGAGI come from the germline V gene. The CDR3 contains 13 residues. The CDR3 nucleotides are TGTGCCAGCAGAACGAGAAACCAAGAGACCCAGTACTTC. Translation gives CASRTRNQETQYF.

On this clone itself: This CDR3 is also generated by other DNA sequences in the sample. CDR3: CASSVGQGREKLFF. CDR3 nucleotides: TGTGCCAGCAGCGTGGGACAGGGTAGGGAAAAACTGTTTTTT. The chain recombines TRBV9 with TRBJ1-4; 9 bases line up with TRBD1. Germline V lookup: CDR1 SGDLS, CDR2 YYNGEE. The V gene end was trimmed by 2 bases and the J gene end by 8 bases; junction bases not matched to a gene: 4. The CDR3 runs 14 residues.

This chain connects TRBV5-1 to TRBJ2-2, with TRBD1 matching 8 bases. This CDR3 comprises 14 residues. The V gene end was trimmed by 4 bases and the J gene end by 4 bases; junction bases not matched to a gene: 3. Germline V gene data show CDR1 as SGHRS and CDR2 as YFSETQ. The CDR3 bases are TGCGCCAGCAGCCCCGACAGGGGCACCGGGGAGCTGTTTTTT. It specifies CASSPDRGTGELFF.